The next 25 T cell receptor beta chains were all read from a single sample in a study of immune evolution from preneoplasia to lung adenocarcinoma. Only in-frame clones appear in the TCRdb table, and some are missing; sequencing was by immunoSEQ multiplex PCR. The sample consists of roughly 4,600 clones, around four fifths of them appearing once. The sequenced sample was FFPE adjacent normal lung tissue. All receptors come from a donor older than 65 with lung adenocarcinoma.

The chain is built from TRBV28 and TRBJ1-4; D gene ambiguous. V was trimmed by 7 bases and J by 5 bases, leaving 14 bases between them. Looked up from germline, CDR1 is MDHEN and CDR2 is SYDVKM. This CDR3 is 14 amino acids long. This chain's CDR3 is CASTPGSRNEKLFF. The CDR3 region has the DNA TGTGCCAGCACCCCGGGGAGCAGGAATGAAAAACTGTTTTTT.

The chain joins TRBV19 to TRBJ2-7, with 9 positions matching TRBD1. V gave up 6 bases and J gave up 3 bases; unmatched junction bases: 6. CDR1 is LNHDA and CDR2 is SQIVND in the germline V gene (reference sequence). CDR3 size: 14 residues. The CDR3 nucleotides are TGTGCCAGTAGACCGGCGGGACAGGGCTACGAGCAGTACTTC. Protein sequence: CASRPAGQGYEQYF.

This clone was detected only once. CDR3 nucleotides: TGTGCCGGCGGGAGGGCGAACACCGGGGAGCTGTTTTTT. This gives the protein CAGGRANTGELFF. V gene TRBV7-8 combines with J gene TRBJ2-2, with TRBD2 matching 9 bases. The CDR3 consists of 13 residues. The V segment lost 11 bases and the J segment 0 bases; nucleotides outside the gene matches: 1. The V gene's germline CDR1 is SGHVS and CDR2 FQNEAQ.

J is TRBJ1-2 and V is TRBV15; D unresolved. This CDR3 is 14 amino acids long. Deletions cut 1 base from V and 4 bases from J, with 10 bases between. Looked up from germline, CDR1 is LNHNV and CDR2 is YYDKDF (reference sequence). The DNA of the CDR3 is TGTGCCACCAGCAGAGGGGGAGTGGGCTATGGCTACACCTTC. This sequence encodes CATSRGGVGYGYTF.

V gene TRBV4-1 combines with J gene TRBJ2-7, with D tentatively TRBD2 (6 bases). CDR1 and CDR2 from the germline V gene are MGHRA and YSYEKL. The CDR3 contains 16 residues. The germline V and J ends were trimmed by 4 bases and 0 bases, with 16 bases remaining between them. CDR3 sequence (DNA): TGCGCCAGCAGCCCCAGTGGGACTGGAATCTCCTACGAGCAGTACTTC. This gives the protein CASSPSGTGISYEQYF.

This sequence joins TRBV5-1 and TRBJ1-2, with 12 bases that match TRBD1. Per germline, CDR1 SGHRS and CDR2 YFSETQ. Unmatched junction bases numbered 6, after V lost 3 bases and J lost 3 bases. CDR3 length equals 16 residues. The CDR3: CASSSSGTGGDYGYTF. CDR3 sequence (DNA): TGCGCCAGCAGCTCCTCCGGGACAGGGGGCGACTATGGCTACACCTTC.

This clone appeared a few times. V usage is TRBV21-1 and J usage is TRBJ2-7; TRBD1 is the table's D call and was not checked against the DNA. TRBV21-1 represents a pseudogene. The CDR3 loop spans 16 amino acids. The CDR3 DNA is TGTGCCAGCAGCAAAGATCGGCAGGGGAGCTCCTACGAGCAGTACTTC. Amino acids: CASSKDRQGSSYEQYF.

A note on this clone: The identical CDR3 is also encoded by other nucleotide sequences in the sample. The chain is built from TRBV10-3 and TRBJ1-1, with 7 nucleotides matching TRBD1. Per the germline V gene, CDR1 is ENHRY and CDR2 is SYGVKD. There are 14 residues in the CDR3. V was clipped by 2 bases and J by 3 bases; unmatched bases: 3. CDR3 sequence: CAISERGRDTEAFF. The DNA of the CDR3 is TGTGCCATCAGTGAGAGGGGGCGTGACACTGAAGCTTTCTTT.

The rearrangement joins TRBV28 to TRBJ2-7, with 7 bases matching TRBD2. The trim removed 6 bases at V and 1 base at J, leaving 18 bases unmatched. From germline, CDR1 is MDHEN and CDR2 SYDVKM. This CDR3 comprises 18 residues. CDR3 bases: TGTGCCAGCAGACGGCGGTTAGATTCGGCGGGAGCATCCTACGAGCAGTACTTC. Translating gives CASRRRLDSAGASYEQYF.

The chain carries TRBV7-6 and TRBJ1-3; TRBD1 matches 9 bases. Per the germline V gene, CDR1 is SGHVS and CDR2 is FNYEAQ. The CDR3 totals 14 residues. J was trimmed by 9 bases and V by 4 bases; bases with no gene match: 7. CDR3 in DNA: TGTGCCAGCAGCTCCGACAGGGGGTTGAGCACCATATATTTT. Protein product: CASSSDRGLSTIYF. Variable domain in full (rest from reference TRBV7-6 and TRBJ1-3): GAGVSQSPRYKVTKRGQDVALRCDPISGHVSLYWYRQALGQGPEFLTYFNYEAQQDKSGLPNDRFSAERPEGSISTLTIQRTEQRDSAMYRCASSSDRGLSTIYFGEGSWLTVV.

CDR3 amino acids: CASTGTGTYEQYF. The CDR3 nucleotides read TGTGCCAGCACCGGGACAGGGACCTACGAGCAGTACTTC. The rearrangement links TRBV27 to TRBJ2-7, with TRBD1 matching over 9 bases. Germline V gives CDR1 MNHEY, CDR2 SMNVEV (reference sequence). V was pared by 7 bases and J by 2 bases, with 3 bases of the junction left unmatched. The CDR3 is 13 residues long.

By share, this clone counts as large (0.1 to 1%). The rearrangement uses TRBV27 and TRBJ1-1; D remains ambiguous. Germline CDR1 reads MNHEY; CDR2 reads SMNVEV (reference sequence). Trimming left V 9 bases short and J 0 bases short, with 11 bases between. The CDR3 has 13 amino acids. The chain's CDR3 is CASQDAMNTEAFF. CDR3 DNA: TGTGCCAGTCAGGACGCAATGAACACTGAAGCTTTCTTT.

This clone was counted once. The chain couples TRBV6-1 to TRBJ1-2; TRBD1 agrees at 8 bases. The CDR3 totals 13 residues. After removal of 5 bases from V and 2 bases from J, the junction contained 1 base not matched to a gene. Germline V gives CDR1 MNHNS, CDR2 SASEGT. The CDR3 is CASSRQGNYGYTF. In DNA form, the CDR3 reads TGTGCCAGCAGTCGACAGGGGAACTATGGCTACACCTTC.

The CDR3 sequence: CASSAPGTYNEQFF. The CDR3 DNA follows: TGCGCCAGCAGCGCACCGGGGACCTACAATGAGCAGTTCTTC. The chain combines TRBV4-1 with TRBJ2-1, with D perhaps TRBD2 (5 bases). This CDR3 has 14 residues. V gave up 5 bases and J gave up 2 bases, with 10 bases separating them. Germline lookup yields CDR1 MGHRA and CDR2 YSYEKL.

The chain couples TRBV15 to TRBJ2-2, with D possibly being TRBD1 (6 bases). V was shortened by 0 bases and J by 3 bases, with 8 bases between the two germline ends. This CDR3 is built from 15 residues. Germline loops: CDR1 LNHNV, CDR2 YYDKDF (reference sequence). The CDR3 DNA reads TGTGCCACCAGCAGAGAACAGGGCTACACCGGGGAGCTGTTTTTT. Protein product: CATSREQGYTGELFF.

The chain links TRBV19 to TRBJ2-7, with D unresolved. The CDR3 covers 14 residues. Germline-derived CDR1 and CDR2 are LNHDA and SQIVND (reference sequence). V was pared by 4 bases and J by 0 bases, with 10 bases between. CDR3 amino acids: CASSTYGGSYEQYF. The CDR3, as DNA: TGTGCCAGTAGTACATACGGTGGCTCCTACGAGCAGTACTTC.

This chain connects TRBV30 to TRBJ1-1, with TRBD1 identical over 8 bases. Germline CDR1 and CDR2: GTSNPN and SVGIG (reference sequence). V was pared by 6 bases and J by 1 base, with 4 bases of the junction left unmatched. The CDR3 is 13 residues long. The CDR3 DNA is TGTGCCTGTCAGGGACAGGAGAACACTGAAGCTTTCTTT. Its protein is CACQGQENTEAFF.

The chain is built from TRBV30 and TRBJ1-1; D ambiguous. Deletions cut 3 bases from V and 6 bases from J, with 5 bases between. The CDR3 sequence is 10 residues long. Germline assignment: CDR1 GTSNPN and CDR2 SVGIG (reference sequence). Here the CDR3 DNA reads TGTGCCTGGAGAGGGTCTGAAGCTTTCTTT. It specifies CAWRGSEAFF.

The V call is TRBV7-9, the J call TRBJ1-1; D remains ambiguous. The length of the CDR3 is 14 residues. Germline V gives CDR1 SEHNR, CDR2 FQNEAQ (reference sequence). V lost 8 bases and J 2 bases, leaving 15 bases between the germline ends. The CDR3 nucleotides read TGTGCCAGCGGAACGTTTGGATCCAACACTGAAGCTTTCTTT. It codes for CASGTFGSNTEAFF.

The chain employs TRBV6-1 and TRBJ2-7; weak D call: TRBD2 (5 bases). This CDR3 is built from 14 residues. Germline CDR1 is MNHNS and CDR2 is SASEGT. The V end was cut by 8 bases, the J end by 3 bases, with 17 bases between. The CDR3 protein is CASLPPGIHYEQYF. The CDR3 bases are TGTGCCAGCTTACCCCCGGGGATCCACTACGAGCAGTACTTC.

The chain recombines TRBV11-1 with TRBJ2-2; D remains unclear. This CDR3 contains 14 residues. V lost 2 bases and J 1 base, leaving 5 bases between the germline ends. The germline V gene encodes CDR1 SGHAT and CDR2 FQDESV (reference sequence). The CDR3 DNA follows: TGTGCCAGCAGCTTATCACAGAACACCGGGGAGCTGTTTTTT. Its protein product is CASSLSQNTGELFF. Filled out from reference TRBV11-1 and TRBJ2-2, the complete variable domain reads EAEVAQSPRYKITEKSQAVAFWCDPISGHATLYWYRQILGQGPELLVQFQDESVVDDSQLPKDRFSAERLKGVDSTLKIQPAELGDSAMYLCASSLSQNTGELFFGEGSRLTVL.

This CDR3 reads CASSQEGGGNTIYF. CDR3 coding DNA: TGCGCCAGCAGCCAAGAGGGGGGAGGAAACACCATATATTTT. This rearrangement joins TRBV4-1 to TRBJ1-3; tentatively, D is TRBD1 (5 bases). CDR1 MGHRA and CDR2 YSYEKL come from the germline V gene. V lost 0 bases to trimming and J lost 4 bases, with 7 bases between them. The CDR3 loop spans 14 amino acids.

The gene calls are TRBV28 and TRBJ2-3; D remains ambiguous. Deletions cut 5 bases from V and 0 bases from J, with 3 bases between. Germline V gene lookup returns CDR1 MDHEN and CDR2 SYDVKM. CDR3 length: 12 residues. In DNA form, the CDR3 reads TGTGCCAGCAGTCTTAGCACAGATACGCAGTATTTT. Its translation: CASSLSTDTQYF.

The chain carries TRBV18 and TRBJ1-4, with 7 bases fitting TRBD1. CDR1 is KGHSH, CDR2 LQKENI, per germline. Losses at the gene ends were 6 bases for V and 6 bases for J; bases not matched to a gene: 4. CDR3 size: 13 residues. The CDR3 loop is CASSPTGYEKLFF. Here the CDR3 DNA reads TGTGCCAGCTCGCCGACAGGGTATGAAAAACTGTTTTTT.

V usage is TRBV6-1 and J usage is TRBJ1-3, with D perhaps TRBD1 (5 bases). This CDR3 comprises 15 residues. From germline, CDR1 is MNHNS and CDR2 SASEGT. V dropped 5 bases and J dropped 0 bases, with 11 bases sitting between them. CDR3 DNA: TGTGCCAGCAGTTGGGACCGGGACTCTGGAAACACCATATATTTT. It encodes CASSWDRDSGNTIYF.